Detailed here is one TCR beta chain. Its antigen is still unknown. Germline CDR1 and CDR2: MNHNS and SASEGT. V dropped 4 bases and J dropped 3; count of bases not matched to a gene: 1. CDR3 size: 13 residues. Only in-frame clones appear in the TCRdb table, and some are missing; sequencing was by immunoSEQ multiplex PCR. The sample has about 520,000 clones; 90% to 97% are singletons. The source of the sample is a study of shared clonotypes between healthy human individuals. Looking at the study overall: A couple of female and a few male donors aged 18 to 49 were enrolled. Broader study findings: With a few donors compared, roughly 5% of naive CD4 clonotypes were shared.

Sequenced input: naive CD4+ T cells sorted from blood. Subset denoted: CD45RA+ positively selected. This clonotype originated in a young woman in good health. The chain is built from TRBV6-1 and TRBJ2-3, with TRBD1 identical over 7 bases. DNA of the CDR3: TGTGCCAGCAGTGTGACAGGGACAGATACGCAGTATTTT. Its translation is CASSVTGTDTQYF.